Below are 3 T cell receptor beta chains sequenced from a single sample in a study of response to subunit inactivated influenza vaccine. In TCRdb, the RT-PCR reads were re-called with MiXCR into one record per CDR3 protein. The sample includes 650,000 to 800,000 distinct CDR3 sequences, 18% of them seen just once. This specimen consisted of PBMCs from blood, obtained around 5 days after vaccination. The receptor source for this set is a man aged 50 to 60 who received an inactivated influenza vaccine.

The chain is built from TRBV11-2 and TRBJ2-7, with TRBD1 identical over 8 bases. Per the germline V gene, CDR1 is SGHAT and CDR2 is FQNNGV. The CDR3 has 16 amino acids. The junction had 15 bases not matched to a gene; V was cut back by 5 bases and J by 6 bases. The DNA of the CDR3 is TGTGCCAGCAGCCTAGTCTCGGGACAGGTTAGAATCGAGCAGTACTTC. Protein: CASSLVSGQVRIEQYF. The whole variable domain, remainder taken from reference TRBV11-2 and TRBJ2-7, is EAGVAQSPRYKIIEKRQSVAFWCNPISGHATLYWYQQILGQGPKLLIQFQNNGVVDDSQLPKDRFSAERLKGVDSTLKIQPAKLEDSAVYLCASSLVSGQVRIEQYFGPGTRLTVT.

The CDR3 spells CASSLTRPPGQYFYEQYF. The CDR3 nucleotides read TGTGCCAGCAGCTTGACTCGGCCTCCGGGACAGTATTTCTACGAGCAGTACTTC. The V call is TRBV11-1, the J call TRBJ2-7; 7 bases align to TRBD1. The germline V gene has CDR1 SGHAT and CDR2 FQDESV (reference sequence). V was clipped by 3 bases and J by 3 bases; unmatched bases: 17. CDR3 length: 18 amino acids.

Many counts were recorded for this clonotype. The V gene is TRBV12-3 or TRBV12-4, the J gene TRBJ2-3; D might be TRBD1 (6 bases). The V end was cut by 3 bases, the J end by 4 bases, with 11 bases between. The CDR3 covers 14 residues. The CDR3 DNA reads as TGTGCCAGCAGTTTTGGGGCAGGGGCAGATACGCAGTATTTT. It translates to CASSFGAGADTQYF.